This TCR beta chain was recovered during a study of shared clonotypes between healthy human individuals. General study results and limits: Naive subsets, compared against memory subsets, generally had larger estimated richness values. Rarefaction demonstrated incomplete sorted-subset sequencing despite large depth.

Here immunoSEQ multiplex PCR was the method, and the copy in TCRdb shows in-frame clones only, minus some. The sample carries over a million clones, roughly 80% recorded once. The study separated CD4+ cells into CD45RA+ naive and CD45RA-negative memory subsets. The CDR3 runs to 13 residues. Trimming cost V 1 base and J 6 bases, with 10 bases left between them. The V gene's germline CDR1 is MNHNS and CDR2 SASEGT. Only a few counts were recorded for this clone. What it recognizes is unknown. Other DNA sequences in this sample translate to the same CDR3. This TCR derives from a man younger than 35 in good health. The chain links TRBV6-1 to TRBJ2-7, with D maybe TRBD2 (6 bases). The sample taken for sequencing was memory CD4+ T cells sorted from blood. Subset noted: CD45RA-negative fraction. CDR3 nucleotides: TGTGCCAGCAGTGAAGTCCAGGGAGGCGAGCAGTACTTC. This translates into CASSEVQGGEQYF.